What follows is one TCR beta chain and its context. Its antigen is currently not known. Base quality data are lacking; no much larger clone is found one base away. This specimen comes from a study of regulatory T cells in long-lasting Graves disease (dated by TCRdb to the early 2020s). Describing the broader study: Persistent Graves' disease meant more than 5 years of antithyroid drug treatment with TSH receptor autoantibodies that stayed positive. The study was conducted in China and was registered as a clinical trial. On average, persistent Graves' disease patients in the clinical cohort had been on antithyroid drugs for about 9.3 years. A total of about 35 samples underwent TCR sequencing, from around 13 patients with persistent Graves' disease and 20 or so patients with newly diagnosed Graves' disease. This study used TCR sequencing and RNA sequencing of peripheral blood to compare persistent Graves' disease patients against newly diagnosed Graves' disease patients. What the authors observed across the whole study: The authors noted that the small sample size was a limitation that may lower accuracy. Compared with newly diagnosed patients, persistent Graves' disease patients had lower TCR Shannon entropy and fewer highly expanded clones, which suggests clonal expansion. Peripheral blood alone was examined, since thyroid tissue, which constituted the primary lesion, could not be accessed. Persistent disease showed preferential use of TRBV28, TRBJ1-2 and TRBJ2-5, whereas newly diagnosed disease favored TRBV20-1 and TRBJ2-1. Sequencing and analysis were restricted to the TCR beta chain. More public clonotypes were shared among persistent patients (under 3,000) than among newly diagnosed patients (966).

Library construction relied on multiplex PCR. Reads for this sample came from an Illumina HiSeq 4000. CDR3 regions were amplified by Arm-PCR with iRepertoire HTBI primers to construct TCR beta libraries. Before sequencing, the PCR products went through gel purification. The study's processing was this. Gene usage analysis of CDR3 amino acid clonotypes used the 55 to 80 TRBV and some 15 TRBJ segments found across samples. Filtered high-quality paired reads were merged into contigs using COPE and FqMerger. BLAST was used to align contigs to IMGT TRBV, TRBD and TRBJ reference genes, with CDR3 defined following IMGT. Any clonotype with a frequency above 0.1% was classified as a highly expanded clone. Shannon entropy was used to measure repertoire diversity, and the Gini coefficient was used to measure V-J evenness. Public clonotypes were defined as clonotypes shared by more than one individual. Using fastp trimming at Q25 and MiXCR clonotype assembly, TCRdb reanalyzed the public sequencing data and kept in-frame beta chains. Each CDR3 protein gets just one entry, which takes the most common genes and DNA from the rows behind it. TCRdb assigned the V and J calls; the authors' analysis was not used. The sample includes 250,000 to 300,000 distinct CDR3 sequences, with around 23% observed a single time. The leading ten clones occupy about 56% of the sample.

V ends up 1 base short and J 0 bases short, with an unmatched junction base count of 13. Sequences DFQATT (CDR1) and SNEGSKA (CDR2) are obtained from the germline V gene (reference sequence). The CDR3 spans 20 residues, from the cysteine through the phenylalanine. Kept here is only the CDR3 DNA, which spans 60 bases and is read in frame from base 1. Reading the label with the study, this specimen's time point is: persistent/refractory GD, antithyroid drugs over 5 years with positive TRAb. For both TCR sequencing and RNA sequencing, RNA was extracted from PBMCs using TRIzol. Graves' disease was diagnosed according to American Thyroid Association guidelines. Patients for the study were recruited at an endocrinology department in Xi'an, China. From each patient, 8 to 10 milliliters of peripheral blood was collected into an EDTA anticoagulant tube. PBMCs were isolated by Ficoll Paque Plus density gradient separation without further T cell sorting. An Agilent 2100 Bioanalyzer and agarose gel were used to check RNA quality, while a NanoDrop 2000 measured RNA concentration.

This receptor was taken from a female donor with Graves disease. This sample comprised peripheral blood mononuclear cells (PBMCs), obtained when the disease was refractory, from a patient treated with antithyroid drugs. The chain is made from TRBV20-1 and TRBJ2-1; 12 central bases correspond to TRBD2. The nucleotide sequence reads as follows: TGCAGTGCTAGAGGGGTCCCGGGACTAGCGGGTCCTAGCTCCTACAATGAGCAGTTCTTC. Translated, it gives CSARGVPGLAGPSSYNEQFF.